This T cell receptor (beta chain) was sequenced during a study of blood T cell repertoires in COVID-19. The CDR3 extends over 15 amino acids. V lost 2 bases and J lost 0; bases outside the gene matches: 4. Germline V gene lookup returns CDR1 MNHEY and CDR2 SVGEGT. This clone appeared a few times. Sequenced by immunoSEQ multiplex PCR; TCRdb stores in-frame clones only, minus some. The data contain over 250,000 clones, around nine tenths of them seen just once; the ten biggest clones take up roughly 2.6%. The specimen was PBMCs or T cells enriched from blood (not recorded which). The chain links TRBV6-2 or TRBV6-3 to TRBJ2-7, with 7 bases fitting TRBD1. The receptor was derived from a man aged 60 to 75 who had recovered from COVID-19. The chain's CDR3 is CASSYDRVSSYEQYF. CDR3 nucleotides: TGTGCCAGCAGTTACGACAGGGTGAGCTCCTACGAGCAGTACTTC.